The 19 T cell receptor beta chains reported below all come from one sample, sequenced in a study of blood T cell repertoires in COVID-19. Libraries were prepared by immunoSEQ multiplex PCR; TCRdb keeps only in-frame clonotypes and omits some of them. The sample lists roughly 220,000 clones; roughly 84% were seen once. The sample taken for sequencing was peripheral blood. The receptors stem from a woman in her thirties who had recovered from COVID-19.

The genes are TRBV19 and TRBJ1-5, with D perhaps matching TRBD1 (6 bases). Trimming took off 5 bases at V and 0 bases at J, with 17 bases between the two ends. This CDR3 contains 17 residues. Germline-derived CDR1 and CDR2 are LNHDA and SQIVND (reference sequence). The CDR3 DNA reads as TGTGCCAGTAGTTTCCGCCGGGACATCTATAGCAATCAGCCCCAGCATTTT. Its protein product is CASSFRRDIYSNQPQHF.

This chain connects TRBV7-9 to TRBJ2-1; D call uncertain. The V end lost 1 base, the J end lost 4 bases, and 8 bases lay between the germline ends. Germline CDR1 is SEHNR and CDR2 is FQNEAQ (reference sequence). This CDR3 contains 14 residues. Here the CDR3 reads CASSLGGYYNEQFF. CDR3 nucleotides: TGTGCCAGCAGCTTAGGCGGTTATTACAATGAGCAGTTCTTC.

The genes are TRBV7-9 and TRBJ2-7, with 7 bases lining up with TRBD1. V dropped 4 bases and J dropped 1; count of bases not matched to a gene: 4. The germline V gene has CDR1 SEHNR and CDR2 FQNEAQ (reference sequence). There are 14 residues in the CDR3. The CDR3 loop reads CASSYGTVSYEQYF. CDR3 nucleotides: TGTGCCAGCAGCTACGGGACAGTTTCCTACGAGCAGTACTTC.

The rearrangement links TRBV27 to TRBJ2-5; D gene ambiguous. This CDR3 spans 16 amino acids. Germline V gene sequence: CDR1 MNHEY, CDR2 SMNVEV (reference sequence). Trimming removed 6 bases from V and 2 bases from J, with 19 bases in between. The CDR3: CASSPQKLQVQETQYF. In nucleotides, the CDR3 is TGTGCCAGCAGCCCCCAGAAACTTCAGGTGCAAGAGACCCAGTACTTC.

The gene calls are TRBV10-1 and TRBJ2-3, with D tentatively TRBD1 (6 bases). The CDR3 consists of 14 residues. Deletions cut 3 bases from V and 5 bases from J, with 12 bases between. CDR1 WNHNN and CDR2 SYGVQD come from the germline V gene (reference sequence). The CDR3 here is CASSDRDKVDTQYF. The DNA for the CDR3 is TGCGCCAGCAGTGACAGGGACAAGGTAGATACGCAGTATTTT.

This chain uses TRBV6-5 with TRBJ1-2; TRBD1 agrees at 7 bases. CDR3 length: 15 amino acids. The V segment lost 2 bases and the J segment 7 bases; nucleotides outside the gene matches: 10. Germline-derived CDR1 and CDR2 are MNHEY and SVGAGI. The CDR3 is CASSYGIRGMRGYTF. The CDR3 coding sequence is TGTGCCAGCAGTTACGGGATCAGGGGGATGCGTGGCTACACCTTC.

The sample holds one count of this clone. The genes are TRBV10-2 and TRBJ2-2; 8 bases align to TRBD2. Per germline, CDR1 WSHSY and CDR2 SAAADI. There are 18 residues in the CDR3. The trim removed 4 bases at V and 5 bases at J, leaving 15 bases unmatched. The CDR3 region has the DNA TGCGCCAGCAGTGGACGGACGGGAGGGCCCTCAGGGACCGGGGAGCTGTTTTTT. This codes for CASSGRTGGPSGTGELFF.

The chain is built from TRBV30 and TRBJ1-5; 8 nucleotides agree with TRBD1. The germline gives CDR1 GTSNPN, CDR2 SVGIG (reference sequence). The CDR3 consists of 14 residues. V was clipped by 3 bases and J by 7 bases; unmatched bases: 8. The CDR3: CAWRKGQGEQPQHF. CDR3 nucleotide sequence: TGTGCCTGGAGGAAAGGACAGGGCGAACAGCCCCAGCATTTT.

CDR3 coding DNA: TGTGCCAGTAGTCACGTAACAGGGGCGAGCCCATATGGCTACACCTTC. Protein: CASSHVTGASPYGYTF. This chain connects TRBV19 to TRBJ1-2, with 7 bases fitting TRBD1. V dropped 5 bases and J dropped 5; count of bases not matched to a gene: 14. The CDR3 consists of 16 residues. Germline lookup yields CDR1 LNHDA and CDR2 SQIVND (reference sequence).

The V and J genes are TRBV5-1 and TRBJ2-3; 16 bases line up with TRBD2. The germline V gene encodes CDR1 SGHRS and CDR2 YFSETQ. V shed 4 bases and J 5 bases; nucleotides not matched to a gene: 10. CDR3 size: 18 residues. The CDR3 DNA is TGCGCCAGCAGCATCGGGACTAGCGGGAGGGCCTGGGGAGATACGCAGTATTTT. This translates into CASSIGTSGRAWGDTQYF.

The chain links TRBV10-3 to TRBJ2-7, with D perhaps TRBD2 (5 bases). From germline, CDR1 is ENHRY and CDR2 SYGVKD. The CDR3 is made up of 14 amino acids. The V end was cut by 9 bases, the J end by 1 base, with 16 bases between. In DNA form, the CDR3 reads TGTGCCATTAAGCGGCTACCCGATTCCTACGAGCAGTACTTC. Residues: CAIKRLPDSYEQYF.

This chain links TRBV4-2 with TRBJ2-5; 14 bases are a match to TRBD2. J lost 5 bases, V lost 0 bases, and 2 bases had no gene match. Germline loops: CDR1 LGHNA, CDR2 YNFKEQ. The CDR3 totals 16 residues. The CDR3 nucleotides are TGTGCCAGCAGCCAAGATGGGACTAGCGGGAGCGAGACCCAGTACTTC. This encodes CASSQDGTSGSETQYF.

The gene calls are TRBV9 and TRBJ1-1; D remains ambiguous. The CDR3 is 17 residues long. Germline values: CDR1 SGDLS, CDR2 YYNGEE. With 0 bases removed from V and 8 bases from J, the gap between germline ends came to 23 bases. In DNA, the CDR3 is TGTGCCAGCAGCGTAGGCACCCTAACGGGGTCCCAAGACGAAGCTTTCTTT. It specifies CASSVGTLTGSQDEAFF.

The rearrangement links TRBV28 to TRBJ1-4; D call uncertain. The CDR3 contains 14 residues. Germline assignment: CDR1 MDHEN and CDR2 SYDVKM. The ends were cut back, 7 bases at V and 0 bases at J, with 9 bases in the middle. The CDR3 spells CASTGFATNEKLFF. In nucleotides, the CDR3 is TGTGCCAGCACCGGGTTTGCAACTAATGAAAAACTGTTTTTT. The variable domain in full, completed from reference TRBV28 and TRBJ1-4, reads DVKVTQSSRYLVKRTGEKVFLECVQDMDHENMFWYRQDPGLGLRLIYFSYDVKMKEKGDIPEGYSVSREKKERFSLILESASTNQTSMYLCASTGFATNEKLFFGSGTQLSVL.

This sequence joins TRBV7-6 and TRBJ2-6; 10 bases fit TRBD1. Germline-derived CDR1 and CDR2 are SGHVS and FNYEAQ. The CDR3 is made up of 18 amino acids. V was pared by 5 bases and J by 2 bases, with 9 bases of the junction left unmatched. This CDR3 is CASSHGQGVYAGANVLTF. For the CDR3, the DNA is TGTGCCAGCAGCCATGGACAGGGGGTTTATGCTGGGGCCAACGTCCTGACTTTC.

V is TRBV6-5 and J is TRBJ1-2; 10 bases line up with TRBD1. V was pared by 6 bases and J by 4 bases, with 8 bases of the junction left unmatched. This CDR3 has 15 residues. Germline assignment: CDR1 MNHEY and CDR2 SVGAGI. CDR3 nucleotides: TGTGCCAGCAGGATCTGGGACAGGGGCTCCTATGGCTACACCTTC. It yields the protein CASRIWDRGSYGYTF.

The genes are TRBV28 and TRBJ2-7; TRBD2 agrees at 11 bases. The CDR3 runs to 14 residues. V shed 6 bases and J 2 bases; nucleotides not matched to a gene: 3. Germline V gives CDR1 MDHEN, CDR2 SYDVKM. The CDR3 bases are TGTGCCAGCAGCACTAGCGGGAGTCCCTACGAGCAGTACTTC. Translated, it gives CASSTSGSPYEQYF.

The chain joins TRBV2 to TRBJ2-3; D is possibly TRBD1 (6 bases). Per germline, CDR1 SNHLY and CDR2 FYNNEI. V dropped 4 bases and J dropped 2 bases, with 10 bases sitting between them. The CDR3 runs 14 residues. CDR3 coding DNA: TGTGCCAGCAGTGCAGGGGCCCTCACAGATACGCAGTATTTT. It translates to CASSAGALTDTQYF.

The rearrangement links TRBV27 to TRBJ2-7; the D gene is possibly TRBD2 (5 bases). The CDR3 is 15 residues long. V was trimmed by 2 bases and J by 2 bases, leaving 13 bases between them. Germline assignment: CDR1 MNHEY and CDR2 SMNVEV (reference sequence). The CDR3 DNA reads TGTGCCAGCAGTTTAATGGCGGGTTTGACCTACGAGCAGTACTTC. Amino acid sequence: CASSLMAGLTYEQYF.